Below, one TCR beta chain is given with its context. The data stem from a study of blood T cell repertoires in COVID-19. For the study at large: Material from acute and convalescent COVID-19 was sourced from the United States, Italy and Spain. Sources were T cells, B-cell-depleted T cells, or PBMCs; the material itself was cDNA or gDNA.

In the authors' workflow: Reference gene primer amplification yielded estimated nucleated cell counts. Using immunoSEQ multiplex PCR, the repertoire was profiled, and TCRdb retains in-frame clones only, with some absent. The V and J calls and clone size come from that table; D and trimming were worked out from the DNA. The table includes 93,000 or so clones, approximately 89% detected once. Germline V gene data show CDR1 as MGHRA and CDR2 as YSYEKL. V was shortened by 6 bases and J by 2 bases, with 15 bases between the two germline ends. CDR3 length: 15 amino acids. The chain carries TRBV4-1 and TRBJ2-3; D possibly corresponds to TRBD2 (5 bases). The specimen was peripheral blood. The sequence was collected from a woman over 75 in a cohort sampled during active COVID-19. The CDR3 region has the DNA TGCGCCAGCAGGAGAGAGGGAGTCTTCACAGATACGCAGTATTTT. Its translation: CASRREGVFTDTQYF.